The following is a T cell receptor (beta chain) sequence with its context. The data are from a study of blood T cell repertoires in COVID-19. Generated by immunoSEQ multiplex PCR, the TCRdb table keeps only in-frame clones and is missing some. This repertoire shows a few hundred thousand clones, around nine tenths found once; its top ten account for 15% to 20%. CDR1 is SGDLS, CDR2 YYNGEE, per germline. The CDR3 contains 18 residues. With 0 bases clipped from V and 1 base from J, the junction kept 12 bases outside the gene matches. Sequencing was done on a sample of peripheral blood. This chain uses TRBV9 with TRBJ1-2, with TRBD1 matching over 7 bases. The receptor was derived from a man aged 50 to 59 with COVID-19, enrolled during active disease. The CDR3 nucleotides are TGTGCCAGCAGCGTAGGACAGGGAACATTTATCGATAACTATGGCTACACCTTC. This codes for CASSVGQGTFIDNYGYTF.